Shown below are 28 T cell receptor beta chains from a single sample sequenced in a study. TCRdb redid the calling of the 5' RACE reads with MiXCR, one entry per CDR3 protein. The table lists tens of thousands of distinct CDR3 sequences, about a fifth of them singletons. Treg sorting used a CD4+CD25+CD127-/low gate. The specimen was Tregs sorted from a lymph node. The source of these receptors is a female donor with breast cancer.

This clonotype was seen many times. The chain has TRBV28 and TRBJ1-1; a possible D gene is TRBD1 (6 bases). This CDR3 contains 15 residues. With 3 bases removed from V and 1 base from J, the gap between germline ends came to 12 bases. Per germline, CDR1 MDHEN and CDR2 SYDVKM. CDR3 loop: CASSFGGRGNTEAFF. DNA of the CDR3: TGTGCCAGCAGTTTTGGGGGGCGCGGGAACACTGAAGCTTTCTTT. The entire variable domain, with the rest obtained from reference TRBV28 and TRBJ1-1, is as follows: DVKVTQSSRYLVKRTGEKVFLECVQDMDHENMFWYRQDPGLGLRLIYFSYDVKMKEKGDIPEGYSVSREKKERFSLILESASTNQTSMYLCASSFGGRGNTEAFFGQGTRLTVV.

The chain is built from TRBV12-2 and TRBJ2-4; the D call TRBD1 from the table was never checked on the DNA. TRBV12-2 is recorded as a pseudogene. This CDR3 comprises 14 residues. The CDR3 nucleotides read TGTGCAAGTCCCACAGGGGGCGCGGGGGACATTCAGTACTTC. Protein product: CASPTGGAGDIQYF.

A few counts support this clonotype. This chain uses TRBV7-6 with TRBJ2-1; D is ambiguous. The germline V gene encodes CDR1 SGHVS and CDR2 FNYEAQ. V gave up 5 bases and J gave up 4 bases, with 18 bases separating them. The CDR3 contains 16 residues. The DNA for the CDR3 is TGTGCCAGCAGCCCAGGCGACTCGCTCAGATACAATGAGCAGTTCTTC. This translates into CASSPGDSLRYNEQFF. Full variable domain (missing parts from reference TRBV7-6 and TRBJ2-1): GAGVSQSPRYKVTKRGQDVALRCDPISGHVSLYWYRQALGQGPEFLTYFNYEAQQDKSGLPNDRFSAERPEGSISTLTIQRTEQRDSAMYRCASSPGDSLRYNEQFFGPGTRLTVL.

This clonotype has more than one count but fewer than ten. This sequence joins TRBV20-1 and TRBJ2-1; D is ambiguous. This CDR3 has 16 residues. The germline CDR1 and CDR2 sequences are DFQATT and SNEGSKA (reference sequence). V shed 6 bases and J shed 0 bases, with 18 bases lying between them. The CDR3 region has the DNA TGCAGTGCCCCGGAACCATTTTTCGGCTCCTACAATGAGCAGTTCTTC. It translates to CSAPEPFFGSYNEQFF.

In the case of this clonotype: A much larger clone lies one base from this, so it may be a read error. This sequence joins TRBV7-3 and TRBJ2-2; D is ambiguous. CDR1 and CDR2 (germline): SGHTA, FQGTGA. V lost 2 bases to trimming and J lost 6 bases, with 4 bases between them. This CDR3 region has 12 residues. The CDR3 bases are TGTGCCAGCAGCTTATTGGCCGGGGAGCTGTTTTTT. Translated: CASSLLAGELFF.

V is TRBV9 and J is TRBJ2-5; 14 positions match TRBD2. Germline V lookup: CDR1 SGDLS, CDR2 YYNGEE. The CDR3 runs to 16 residues. J gave up 6 bases and V 1 base, and 5 bases lay outside the gene matches. The DNA of the CDR3 is TGTGCCAGCAGCGTATCCGGGACTAGCGGGAGAAAGACCCAGTACTTC. It yields the protein CASSVSGTSGRKTQYF.

The CDR3 DNA reads TGTGCCAGCAGTATTGACAGCCAGTCCTACGAGCAGTACTTC. This translates into CASSIDSQSYEQYF. The chain employs TRBV2 and TRBJ2-7; TRBD1 might be the D (5 bases). From germline, CDR1 is SNHLY and CDR2 FYNNEI. The V end lost 5 bases, the J end lost 1 base, and 12 bases lay between the germline ends. The CDR3 has 14 amino acids.

The chain combines TRBV6-5 with TRBJ2-6; D gene unclear. The CDR3 extends over 15 amino acids. The V end lost 0 bases, the J end lost 0 bases, and 3 bases lay between the germline ends. Germline CDR1 is MNHEY and CDR2 is SVGAGI. The CDR3 reads CASSYSDSGANVLTF. CDR3 coding DNA: TGTGCCAGCAGTTACTCGGACTCTGGGGCCAACGTCCTGACTTTC.

Points on this clonotype: A read error may explain this, as a much larger clone is one base away. The V gene is TRBV7-9, the J gene TRBJ2-5; 7 bases line up with TRBD1. Looked up from germline, CDR1 is SEHNR and CDR2 is FQNEAQ (reference sequence). V lost 1 base and J lost 7; bases outside the gene matches: 9. The CDR3 consists of 15 residues. CDR3 bases: TGTGCCAGCAGCTTAGTCGGGACAGTTGGTCGGACCCAGTACTTC. This encodes CASSLVGTVGRTQYF.

This chain links TRBV9 with TRBJ2-3; 8 nucleotides agree with TRBD2. Germline loops: CDR1 SGDLS, CDR2 YYNGEE. The CDR3 is 15 residues long. V was clipped by 3 bases and J by 6 bases; unmatched bases: 9. CDR3 in amino acids: CASSETGTSHDTQYF. In DNA form, the CDR3 reads TGTGCCAGCAGCGAGACCGGGACTAGTCATGATACGCAGTATTTT.

The genes are TRBV6-2 or TRBV6-3 and TRBJ2-1, with 9 bases fitting TRBD2. Unmatched junction bases numbered 11, after V lost 0 bases and J lost 8 bases. The CDR3 runs 17 residues. Germline CDR1 is MNHEY and CDR2 is SVGEGT. This CDR3 reads CASSYSPTSGIYDEQFF. CDR3 DNA sequence: TGTGCCAGCAGTTACTCACCGACTAGCGGCATTTACGATGAGCAGTTCTTC.

Only a few counts were recorded for this clonotype. It may be a read error: a sequence one base away is much more abundant. The genes are TRBV12-3 or TRBV12-4 and TRBJ1-5; D is undetermined. With 5 bases removed from V and 11 bases from J, the gap between germline ends came to 16 bases. The CDR3 spans 13 residues. The CDR3 loop reads CASSLRSQQSQHF. Written as DNA, the CDR3 is TGTGCCAGCAGTCTCAGGTCCCAACAGTCCCAGCATTTT.

This clonotype was observed many times. The chain links TRBV12-3 or TRBV12-4 to TRBJ2-1, with D possibly being TRBD1 (6 bases). V lost 6 bases and J 3 bases, leaving 9 bases between the germline ends. The CDR3 spans 13 residues. The CDR3 bases are TGTGCCAGCAGGACGACAGGCTACAATGAGCAGTTCTTC. The encoded protein is CASRTTGYNEQFF.

This clonotype was counted ten times or more. The chain joins TRBV7-6 to TRBJ2-7, with 11 bases identical to TRBD2. The ends lost 1 base at V and 3 bases at J; junction bases unmatched: 17. CDR1 and CDR2 (germline): SGHVS, FNYEAQ. The CDR3 is made up of 20 amino acids. This CDR3 is CASSLGGPSGRLEGRYEQYF. CDR3 nucleotide sequence: TGTGCCAGCAGCTTAGGTGGTCCTAGCGGGAGGCTGGAGGGCCGCTACGAGCAGTACTTC.

Comments on this clonotype: This may be a read error, as it is one base from a much larger clone. The chain employs TRBV7-6 and TRBJ2-7; the D call may be TRBD1 or TRBD2 (5 bases each). The CDR3 is 14 residues long. Per the germline V gene, CDR1 is SGHVS and CDR2 is FNYEAQ. Here the CDR3 DNA reads TGTGTCAGCAGCTCCCGACAAGGGACCGACGAGCAGTACTTC. It yields the protein CVSSSRQGTDEQYF.

This chain connects TRBV12-3 or TRBV12-4 to TRBJ2-3; unclear D gene. This CDR3 region has 13 residues. Trimming took 2 bases from V and 6 from J, leaving 9 bases between them. CDR3 sequence reads: CASSLQSRDTQYF. DNA for the CDR3: TGTGCCAGCAGTTTACAGTCTCGCGATACGCAGTATTTT.

The chain uses TRBV5-1 and TRBJ1-4, with D perhaps matching TRBD1 (5 bases). The CDR3 consists of 14 residues. Germline loops: CDR1 SGHRS, CDR2 YFSETQ. The V end was cut by 4 bases, the J end by 3 bases, with 10 bases between. The DNA of the CDR3 is TGCGCCAGCAGCCCCCCGGGGCCTAATGAAAAACTGTTTTTT. As protein: CASSPPGPNEKLFF.

This clonotype was recorded many times. The V call is TRBV9, the J call TRBJ2-7; D is undetermined. There are 14 residues in the CDR3. Germline values: CDR1 SGDLS, CDR2 YYNGEE. The V and J ends lost 0 bases and 5 bases respectively, with 12 bases between them. This CDR3 reads CASSVAVGENEQYF. The CDR3 coding sequence is TGTGCCAGCAGCGTAGCCGTTGGTGAAAACGAGCAGTACTTC.

The chain joins TRBV7-2 to TRBJ2-5; D unclear. The CDR3 runs to 12 residues. The germline V gene has CDR1 SGHTA and CDR2 FQGNSA. The germline V and J ends were trimmed by 5 bases and 5 bases, with 9 bases remaining between them. CDR3 nucleotides: TGTGCCAGCAGCCGGAACTTGGAGACCCAGTACTTC. It yields the protein CASSRNLETQYF.

The chain recombines TRBV4-1 with TRBJ2-7; D may be TRBD1 (6 bases). The CDR3 is made up of 15 amino acids. The germline V gene has CDR1 MGHRA and CDR2 YSYEKL. V dropped 4 bases and J dropped 2 bases, with 15 bases sitting between them. DNA for the CDR3: TGCGCCAGCAGCCGACAACAGGGCCTTCCCTACGAGCAGTACTTC. Translation: CASSRQQGLPYEQYF.

V and J are TRBV12-3 or TRBV12-4 and TRBJ2-5; 7 positions agree with TRBD2. This CDR3 has 19 residues. After removal of 5 bases from V and 1 base from J, the junction contained 19 bases not matched to a gene. This chain's CDR3 is CASSLGRRNTGGIQETQYF. The DNA of the CDR3 is TGTGCCAGCAGTCTGGGACGTAGGAACACCGGGGGGATCCAAGAGACCCAGTACTTC.

The rearrangement joins TRBV7-9 to TRBJ2-2; D uncertain. The CDR3 covers 15 residues. V lost 5 bases and J lost 1, with 11 bases in between. CDR1 and CDR2 (germline): SEHNR, FQNEAQ (reference sequence). CDR3 protein: CASSQEPGNTGELFF. CDR3 coding DNA: TGTGCCAGCAGCCAAGAGCCGGGGAACACCGGGGAGCTGTTTTTT.

This clonotype was counted only a few times. V gene TRBV5-6 combines with J gene TRBJ1-6; perhaps TRBD1 as D (5 bases). V gave up 1 base and J gave up 10 bases, with 15 bases separating them. The CDR3 loop spans 15 amino acids. Germline V gives CDR1 SGHDT, CDR2 YYEEEE. The DNA for the CDR3 is TGTGCCAGCAGCTTGATTGCAGGGAAGGGGTCACCCCTCCACTTT. As protein: CASSLIAGKGSPLHF.

This clonotype was counted many times. The V gene is TRBV6-5, the J gene TRBJ1-5, with a tentative D call TRBD1 (5 bases). This CDR3 has 16 amino acids. Trimming cost V 6 bases and J 2 bases, with 17 bases left between them. From germline, CDR1 is MNHEY and CDR2 SVGAGI. For the CDR3, the DNA is TGTGCCAGCAGGCCCGGGGGTTCTCTGGGCAATCAGCCCCAGCATTTT. This codes for CASRPGGSLGNQPQHF.

A note on this clonotype: One end of the junction does not line up with germline, which may come from a read error. The DNA of the CDR3 is TGTGCCGGCAGGGGTTACGGGGCGGGCTACAATGAGCAGTTCTTC. Its protein product is CAGRGYGAGYNEQFF. J is TRBJ2-1 and V is TRBV28, with D tentatively TRBD1 (6 bases). Germline V gene lookup returns CDR1 MDHEN and CDR2 SYDVKM. The CDR3 contains 15 residues.

In regard to this clonotype: A much larger clone sits a single nucleotide away, making a read error possible. The V gene is TRBV5-1, the J gene TRBJ2-2, with 10 bases matching TRBD1. Looked up from germline, CDR1 is SGHRS and CDR2 is YFSETQ. The CDR3 has 16 residues. V dropped 7 bases and J dropped 3; count of bases not matched to a gene: 9. The CDR3 spells CASGPGTGEYTGELFF. The CDR3 DNA reads as TGCGCCAGCGGCCCGGGGACAGGGGAGTACACCGGGGAGCTGTTTTTT.

The chain carries TRBV27 and TRBJ2-1; 7 nucleotides align to TRBD2. Germline lookup yields CDR1 MNHEY and CDR2 SMNVEV (reference sequence). With V trimmed by 4 bases and J by 0 bases, 6 bases remained unmatched. The CDR3 contains 16 residues. DNA for the CDR3: TGTGCCAGCAGTTCACTTGGCGGGAGCTCCTACAATGAGCAGTTCTTC. Encoded protein: CASSSLGGSSYNEQFF.

This clonotype was picked up many times. The CDR3 loop reads CASSAPDPHTGELFF. As DNA, the CDR3 is TGTGCCAGCAGCGCCCCTGACCCCCACACCGGGGAGCTGTTTTTT. This chain joins TRBV9 and TRBJ2-2; no reliable D call. Germline loops: CDR1 SGDLS, CDR2 YYNGEE. Trimming pared 3 bases from V and 3 bases from J, leaving 12 bases between. The CDR3 totals 15 residues.